Presented here are 7 T cell receptor beta chains from one specimen sequenced in a study of Ad26.COV2.S vaccination and SARS-CoV-2 variants. Clones were sequenced by immunoSEQ multiplex PCR, and TCRdb holds only the in-frame ones, with some missing. Altogether hundreds of thousands of clones are present, 70% to 90% being singletons, with the ten largest covering approximately 3.5%. The treatment was: 19 received Ad26.COV2.S at low or high dose, single or two shots; five or six received placebo; per-sample allocation not given. All samples were drawn on day 63, counting from the first vaccine or placebo injection. The material sequenced was peripheral blood, taken in a trial of Ad26.COV2.S vaccine versus placebo. The receptors originated from a person aged 18 to 59 who received the Ad26.COV2.S COVID-19 vaccine or a placebo.

This sequence joins TRBV10-3 and TRBJ1-3, with a tentative D call TRBD1 (6 bases). Germline loops: CDR1 ENHRY, CDR2 SYGVKD. The CDR3 covers 16 residues. The V and J ends lost 6 bases and 2 bases respectively, with 17 bases between them. CDR3 sequence reads: CAISPYRVSTGNTIYF. The CDR3 nucleotides are TGTGCCATCAGCCCCTACAGGGTTTCTACTGGAAACACCATATATTTT.

This rearrangement joins TRBV9 to TRBJ1-2; D not certain. Germline CDR1 reads SGDLS; CDR2 reads YYNGEE. V was trimmed by 0 bases and J by 3 bases, leaving 12 bases between them. The CDR3 sequence is 15 residues long. The CDR3 DNA reads TGTGCCAGCAGCGTAGTGGGCGGTTGGGACTATGGCTACACCTTC. This gives the protein CASSVVGGWDYGYTF. Filled out from reference TRBV9 and TRBJ1-2, the complete variable domain reads DSGVTQTPKHLITATGQRVTLRCSPRSGDLSVYWYQQSLDQGLQFLIQYYNGEERAKGNILERFSAQQFPDLHSELNLSSLELGDSALYFCASSVVGGWDYGYTFGSGTRLTVV.

This clone was counted a single time. The CDR3 protein is CASSIDPGHLNTEAFF. The CDR3 region has the DNA TGTGCCAGTAGTATAGATCCCGGACACCTGAACACTGAAGCTTTCTTT. The V call is TRBV19, the J call TRBJ1-1, with a tentative D call TRBD1 (5 bases). The CDR3 is 16 residues long. Trimming stripped 0 bases from V and 0 bases from J, with 11 bases between. Germline V CDR1 and CDR2: LNHDA, SQIVND (reference sequence).

J is TRBJ2-3 and V is TRBV19; TRBD1 or TRBD2 may be the D gene (5 bases each). CDR3 length equals 15 residues. Trimming left V 7 bases short and J 1 base short, with 15 bases between. In germline, CDR1 is LNHDA, CDR2 SQIVND (reference sequence). Written as DNA, the CDR3 is TGTGCCAGTACCCCCCCCGGGGCGGGCACAGATACGCAGTATTTT. It is translated as CASTPPGAGTDTQYF.

The chain recombines TRBV25-1 with TRBJ1-3; D remains unclear. The CDR3 is 12 residues long. V was pared by 6 bases and J by 4 bases, with 7 bases between. CDR1 and CDR2 (germline): MGHDK, SYGVNS. CDR3 coding DNA: TGTGCCAGCAGCGGCGCCGGAAACACCATATATTTT. Encoded protein: CASSGAGNTIYF.

This chain joins TRBV7-2 and TRBJ2-3; tentatively, D is TRBD1 (6 bases). Deletions cut 6 bases from V and 1 base from J, with 14 bases between. Germline V CDR1 and CDR2: SGHTA, FQGNSA. This CDR3 spans 15 amino acids. Here the CDR3 DNA reads TGTGCCAGCAGAGGATCGACAGGACGCACAGATACGCAGTATTTT. As protein: CASRGSTGRTDTQYF. Drawing the rest from reference TRBV7-2 and TRBJ2-3, the complete variable domain is GAGVSQSPSNKVTEKGKDVELRCDPISGHTALYWYRQSLGQGLEFLIYFQGNSAPDKSGLPSDRFSAERTGGSVSTLTIQRTQQEDSAVYLCASRGSTGRTDTQYFGPGTRLTVL.

The chain employs TRBV19 and TRBJ1-4; 9 nucleotides match TRBD1. Trimming removed 8 bases from V and 1 base from J; junction bases left unmatched: 5. CDR3 length: 15 residues. Germline V CDR1 and CDR2: LNHDA, SQIVND (reference sequence). The CDR3 is CASGRDRETNEKLFF. For the CDR3, the DNA is TGTGCCAGTGGCCGGGACAGGGAAACTAATGAAAAACTGTTTTTT. Full variable domain (rest looked up from reference TRBV19 and TRBJ1-4): DGGITQSPKYLFRKEGQNVTLSCEQNLNHDAMYWYRQDPGQGLRLIYYSQIVNDFQKGDIAEGYSVSREKKESFPLTVTSAQKNPTAFYLCASGRDRETNEKLFFGSGTQLSVL.